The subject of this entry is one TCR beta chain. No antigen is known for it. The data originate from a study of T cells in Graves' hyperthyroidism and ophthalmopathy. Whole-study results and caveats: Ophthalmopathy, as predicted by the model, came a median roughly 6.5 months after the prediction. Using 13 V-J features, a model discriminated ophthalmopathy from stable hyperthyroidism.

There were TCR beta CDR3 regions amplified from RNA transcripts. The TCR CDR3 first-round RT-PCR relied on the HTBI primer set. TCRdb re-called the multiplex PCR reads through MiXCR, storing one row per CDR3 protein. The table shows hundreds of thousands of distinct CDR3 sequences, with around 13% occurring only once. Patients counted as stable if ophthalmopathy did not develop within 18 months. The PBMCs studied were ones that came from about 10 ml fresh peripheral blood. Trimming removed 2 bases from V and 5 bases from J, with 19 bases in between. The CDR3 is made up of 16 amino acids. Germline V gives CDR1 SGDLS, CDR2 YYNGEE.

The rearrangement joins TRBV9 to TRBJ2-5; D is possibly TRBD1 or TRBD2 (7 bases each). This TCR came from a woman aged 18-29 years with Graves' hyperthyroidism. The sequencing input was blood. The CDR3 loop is CASSVSGTAGRETQYF. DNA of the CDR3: TGTGCCAGCAGCGTGAGCGGGACAGCGGGTCGGGAGACCCAGTACTTC.